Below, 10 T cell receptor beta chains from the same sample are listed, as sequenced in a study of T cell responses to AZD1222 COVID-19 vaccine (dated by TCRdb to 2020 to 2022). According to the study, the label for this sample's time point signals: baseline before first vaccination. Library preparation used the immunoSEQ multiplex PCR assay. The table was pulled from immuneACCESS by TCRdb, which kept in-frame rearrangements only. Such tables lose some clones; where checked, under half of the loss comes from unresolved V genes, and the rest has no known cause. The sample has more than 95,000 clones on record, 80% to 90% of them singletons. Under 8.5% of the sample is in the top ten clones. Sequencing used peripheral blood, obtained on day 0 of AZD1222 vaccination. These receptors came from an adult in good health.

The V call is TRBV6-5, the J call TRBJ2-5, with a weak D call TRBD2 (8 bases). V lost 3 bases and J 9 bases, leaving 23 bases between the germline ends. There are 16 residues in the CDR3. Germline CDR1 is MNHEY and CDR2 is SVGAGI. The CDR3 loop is CASSYSGTRGPGAQYF. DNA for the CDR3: TGTGCCAGCAGTTATTCCGGGACTAGGGGGCCAGGGGCCCAGTACTTC.

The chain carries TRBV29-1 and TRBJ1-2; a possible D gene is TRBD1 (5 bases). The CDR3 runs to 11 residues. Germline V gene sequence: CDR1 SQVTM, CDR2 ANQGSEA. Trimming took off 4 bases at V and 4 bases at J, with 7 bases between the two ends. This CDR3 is CSVAGGYGYTF. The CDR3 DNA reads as TGCAGCGTTGCGGGGGGCTATGGCTACACCTTC.

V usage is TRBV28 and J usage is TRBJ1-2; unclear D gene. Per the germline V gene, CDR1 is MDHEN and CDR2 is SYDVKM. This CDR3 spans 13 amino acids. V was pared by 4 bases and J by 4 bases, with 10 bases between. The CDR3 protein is CASSSLRIYGYTF. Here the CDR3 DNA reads TGTGCCAGCAGTTCCCTGCGGATCTATGGCTACACCTTC.

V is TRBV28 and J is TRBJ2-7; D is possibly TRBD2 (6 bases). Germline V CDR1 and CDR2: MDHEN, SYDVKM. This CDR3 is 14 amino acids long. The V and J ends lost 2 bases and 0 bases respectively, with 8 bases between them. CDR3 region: CASSLNGGSYEQYF. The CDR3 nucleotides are TGTGCCAGCAGTTTAAACGGGGGCTCCTACGAGCAGTACTTC.

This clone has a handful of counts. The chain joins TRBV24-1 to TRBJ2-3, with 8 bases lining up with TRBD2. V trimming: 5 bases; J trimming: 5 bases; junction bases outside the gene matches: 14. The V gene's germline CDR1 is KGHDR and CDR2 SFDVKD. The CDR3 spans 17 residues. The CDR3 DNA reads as TGTGCCACCAGTGGGCTCGGGCTAAGCGGGAGAAGAGATACGCAGTATTTT. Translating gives CATSGLGLSGRRDTQYF.

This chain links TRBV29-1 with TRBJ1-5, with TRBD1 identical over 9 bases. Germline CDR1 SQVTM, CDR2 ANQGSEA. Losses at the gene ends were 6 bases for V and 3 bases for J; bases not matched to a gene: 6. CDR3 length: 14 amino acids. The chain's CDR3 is CSVGQGGHNQPQHF. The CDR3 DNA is TGCAGCGTGGGACAGGGAGGACACAATCAGCCCCAGCATTTT.

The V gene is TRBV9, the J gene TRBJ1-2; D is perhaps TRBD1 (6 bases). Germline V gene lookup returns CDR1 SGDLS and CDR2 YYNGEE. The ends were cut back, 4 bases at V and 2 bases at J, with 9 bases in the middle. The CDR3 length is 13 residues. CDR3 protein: CASSRDNNYGYTF. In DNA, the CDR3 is TGTGCCAGCAGCCGGGACAACAACTATGGCTACACCTTC.

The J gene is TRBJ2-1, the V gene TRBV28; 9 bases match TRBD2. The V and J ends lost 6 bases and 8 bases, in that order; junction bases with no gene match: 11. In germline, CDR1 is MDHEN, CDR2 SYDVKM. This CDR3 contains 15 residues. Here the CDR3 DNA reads TGTGCCAGCAGCCCTAGCGGGATCGTGGGCGATGAGCAGTTCTTC. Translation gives CASSPSGIVGDEQFF.

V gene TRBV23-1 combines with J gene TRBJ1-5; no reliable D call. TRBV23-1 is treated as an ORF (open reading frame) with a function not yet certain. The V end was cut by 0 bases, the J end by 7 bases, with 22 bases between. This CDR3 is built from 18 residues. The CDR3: CASSQSWRGMGIRQPQHF. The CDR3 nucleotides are TGCGCCAGCAGTCAATCGTGGAGAGGAATGGGCATCCGACAGCCCCAGCATTTT.

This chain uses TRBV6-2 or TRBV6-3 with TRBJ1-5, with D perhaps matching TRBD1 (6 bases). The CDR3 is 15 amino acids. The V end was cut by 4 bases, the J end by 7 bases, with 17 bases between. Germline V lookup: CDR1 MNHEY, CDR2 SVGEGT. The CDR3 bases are TGTGCCAGCAGTTCCTTGGGGGGCTTGGAGCAGCCCCAGCATTTT. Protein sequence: CASSSLGGLEQPQHF.